A single sample is the source of the 16 T cell receptor beta chains below, sequenced in a study of blood T cell repertoires in COVID-19 (dated by TCRdb to 2018 to 2021). Libraries were made using the immunoSEQ multiplex PCR assay. What TCRdb holds here is the immuneACCESS table cut down to in-frame rearrangements. Part of the clones is not present; checked against another copy, under half of the missing clones reflect an unresolved V gene, and the others are unexplained. In this sample the table shows more than 200,000 clones, roughly 86% of which occur a single time. The ten largest clones represent less than 4% of the sample. Sequenced: PBMCs or T cells enriched from blood (not recorded which). These TCRs come from a woman aged 25 to 39 with acute COVID-19.

This chain links TRBV11-3 with TRBJ1-2; no firm D call. V was cut by 5 bases and J by 2 bases, with 18 bases left in between. The length of the CDR3 is 16 residues. The germline V gene has CDR1 SGHNT and CDR2 YENEEA. CDR3: CASSLNFGERNYGYTF. The CDR3 coding sequence is TGTGCCAGCAGCCTCAACTTCGGGGAGCGAAACTATGGCTACACCTTC.

J is TRBJ1-6 and V is TRBV19; D remains unclear. CDR1 and CDR2 from the germline V gene are LNHDA and SQIVND (reference sequence). V dropped 6 bases and J dropped 9 bases, with 12 bases sitting between them. CDR3 length: 13 amino acids. The CDR3 sequence: CASRAGFGSPLHF. The CDR3 nucleotides read TGTGCCAGTAGGGCGGGGTTTGGTTCACCCCTCCACTTT. The entire variable domain, with the rest obtained from reference TRBV19 and TRBJ1-6, is as follows: DGGITQSPKYLFRKEGQNVTLSCEQNLNHDAMYWYRQDPGQGLRLIYYSQIVNDFQKGDIAEGYSVSREKKESFPLTVTSAQKNPTAFYLCASRAGFGSPLHFGNGTRLTVT.

The chain combines TRBV30 with TRBJ1-1; 7 bases match TRBD1. This CDR3 has 11 amino acids. The junction had 11 bases not matched to a gene; V was cut back by 7 bases and J by 12 bases. Per the germline V gene, CDR1 is GTSNPN and CDR2 is SVGIG (reference sequence). This chain's CDR3 is CAFQTGHETFF. CDR3 nucleotide sequence: TGTGCCTTCCAGACAGGGCACGAAACTTTCTTT.

The chain employs TRBV4-3 and TRBJ1-4; tentative D call: TRBD1 (5 bases). The CDR3 has 16 residues. From germline, CDR1 is LGHNA and CDR2 YSLEER. Trimming left V 0 bases short and J 8 bases short, with 16 bases between. The CDR3 DNA is TGCGCCAGCAGCCAAGAGCTCGGCCAGGGCCGGGAAAAACTGTTTTTT. Translated, it gives CASSQELGQGREKLFF.

This chain connects TRBV2 to TRBJ1-5, with unresolved D. With 3 bases removed from V and 4 bases from J, the gap between germline ends came to 16 bases. The CDR3 covers 16 residues. Per germline, CDR1 SNHLY and CDR2 FYNNEI. The CDR3 sequence is CASSEVEGSLNQPQHF. The CDR3 DNA sequence: TGTGCCAGCAGTGAGGTAGAGGGTTCCCTAAATCAGCCCCAGCATTTT.

V and J are TRBV3-1 (or the pseudogene TRBV3-2) and TRBJ2-2; TRBD2 aligns across 8 bases. Germline CDR1 reads LGHDT; CDR2 reads YNNKEL (reference sequence). The CDR3 length is 17 residues. Trimming took 4 bases from V and 4 from J; bases not matched to a gene: 11. CDR3 nucleotide sequence: TGTGCCAGCAGCCGCCGGAGGGTAGCGGGGCCCACCGGGGAGCTGTTTTTT. Translating it yields CASSRRRVAGPTGELFF.

The chain couples TRBV10-3 to TRBJ2-5; 9 nucleotides align to TRBD2. Germline lookup yields CDR1 ENHRY and CDR2 SYGVKD. Germline trimming cut 5 bases from V and 5 bases from J; bases unmatched to any gene: 6. There are 14 residues in the CDR3. The CDR3 is CAISWGLARETQYF. CDR3 in DNA: TGTGCCATCAGTTGGGGACTAGCAAGGGAGACCCAGTACTTC.

V usage is TRBV19 and J usage is TRBJ1-1, with 8 bases matching TRBD1. Germline loops: CDR1 LNHDA, CDR2 SQIVND (reference sequence). The CDR3 extends over 15 amino acids. Trimming took 7 bases from V and 4 from J; bases not matched to a gene: 11. CDR3 protein: CASTPGAGTGTEAFF. The CDR3 bases are TGTGCCAGTACCCCGGGGGCAGGGACAGGCACTGAAGCTTTCTTT.

Here the CDR3 DNA reads TGTGCCAGCAGTTTAACACTAAACACCGGGGAGCTGTTTTTT. Protein: CASSLTLNTGELFF. The rearrangement links TRBV28 to TRBJ2-2, with D unresolved. Germline V gives CDR1 MDHEN, CDR2 SYDVKM. The length of the CDR3 is 14 residues. V lost 2 bases, J lost 2 bases, and 6 bases lay in between.

The chain joins TRBV3-1 (or the pseudogene TRBV3-2) to TRBJ1-1; TRBD1 aligns across 8 bases. Germline CDR1 is LGHDT and CDR2 is YNNKEL (reference sequence). The junction had 4 bases not matched to a gene; V was cut back by 4 bases and J by 0 bases. The CDR3 has 15 amino acids. The CDR3 nucleotides read TGTGCCAGCAGCCCCTGGACAGGGCTGAACACTGAAGCTTTCTTT. Protein: CASSPWTGLNTEAFF.

The V call is TRBV2, the J call TRBJ1-2, with a possible D match to TRBD1 (5 bases). Germline V gene sequence: CDR1 SNHLY, CDR2 FYNNEI. With 1 base removed from V and 4 bases from J, the gap between germline ends came to 10 bases. The CDR3 length is 14 residues. CDR3 region: CASSEGGLVYGYTF. The CDR3 DNA sequence: TGTGCCAGCAGTGAAGGGGGACTCGTCTATGGCTACACCTTC.

This chain connects TRBV9 to TRBJ1-6; no clear D gene. Germline values: CDR1 SGDLS, CDR2 YYNGEE. There are 19 residues in the CDR3. Trimming pared 2 bases from V and 7 bases from J, leaving 25 bases between. The CDR3 region is CASSVSQEGPPLRNSPLHF. The CDR3 nucleotides read TGTGCCAGCAGCGTCTCCCAGGAGGGCCCTCCATTGAGGAATTCACCCCTCCACTTT.

This sequence joins TRBV19 and TRBJ2-7; D gene unclear. From germline, CDR1 is LNHDA and CDR2 SQIVND (reference sequence). The CDR3 spans 13 residues. V shed 4 bases and J shed 0 bases, with 7 bases lying between them. The CDR3 here is CASSTDTSYEQYF. CDR3 coding DNA: TGTGCCAGTAGTACTGACACCTCCTACGAGCAGTACTTC.

This clone was detected only once. This rearrangement joins TRBV19 to TRBJ2-3; 11 nucleotides match TRBD2. The V gene's germline CDR1 is LNHDA and CDR2 SQIVND (reference sequence). The CDR3 covers 14 residues. V lost 6 bases to trimming and J lost 6 bases; unmatched junction nucleotides: 5. The CDR3 bases are TGTGCCAGTAGACTAGCGGGGGCTGTTGATACGCAGTATTTT. Amino acid sequence: CASRLAGAVDTQYF.

The CDR3 here is CSATPLSGGPYEQYF. The CDR3 DNA follows: TGCAGCGCAACTCCCCTTAGCGGGGGGCCCTACGAGCAGTACTTC. V is TRBV29-1 and J is TRBJ2-7, with 10 bases fitting TRBD2. Looked up from germline, CDR1 is SQVTM and CDR2 is ANQGSEA. V lost 7 bases and J lost 2; bases outside the gene matches: 11. This CDR3 is 15 amino acids long.

The chain uses TRBV5-1 and TRBJ1-3; D uncertain. Trimming took 6 bases from V and 0 from J, leaving 10 bases between them. From germline, CDR1 is SGHRS and CDR2 YFSETQ. The CDR3 loop spans 14 amino acids. CDR3 protein: CASTPTLSGNTIYF. In nucleotides, the CDR3 is TGCGCCAGCACCCCTACGCTCTCTGGAAACACCATATATTTT.